This T cell receptor beta chain comes out of a study of blood T cells in healthy people across ages. Next came a second PCR, run for about 7 to 12 cycles, which used a sample-barcoded 5' primer along with a J-beta primer mix. TCRdb ran MiXCR on the 5' RACE reads and lists one entry per CDR3 protein. The table includes around 1.5 million distinct CDR3 sequences, 40% to 50% detected once. The CDR3 runs 15 residues. V gave up 1 base and J gave up 5 bases, with 17 bases separating them. Germline CDR1 DFQATT, CDR2 SNEGSKA (reference sequence). There are a few counts of this clonotype. Sample: blood. The sequence was obtained from a woman younger than 35 in good health. The gene calls are TRBV20-1 and TRBJ2-5; D is perhaps TRBD1 (5 bases). The CDR3 loop reads CSARAPDIGWETQYF. The CDR3 nucleotides read TGCAGTGCTAGAGCCCCGGACATAGGGTGGGAGACCCAGTACTTC.